These T cell receptor beta chains were read from a single sample in a study of blood T cell repertoires in COVID-19. Sequencing used immunoSEQ multiplex PCR; TCRdb keeps in-frame clones, though not all of them. The profile shows about 270,000 clones, 85% to 90% of them singletons. What was sequenced was PBMCs or T cells enriched from blood (not recorded which). The receptors derive from a woman aged 55 to 70 who had recovered from COVID-19. Each CDR3 is given with its conserved first and last residue. A D gene is named only where the DNA matches it firmly. Clone sizes are given selectively: once, few, many, or a class where the clone is expanded.

NA,TRBV7-6,NA,TRBJ1-3,CASSLGARGFGNTIYF
TRBD1,TRBV28,NA,TRBJ1-1,CATTLQGTEAFF
NA,TRBV27,NA,TRBJ2-3,CASSLQGIPDTQYF
TRBD1,TRBV28,NA,TRBJ1-5,CASIPTGLLSNQPQHF
TRBD1,TRBV10-1,NA,TRBJ1-1,CASSNGQDTEAFF
NA,TRBV5-6,NA,TRBJ2-7,CASSQGSGLEQYF
TRBD1,TRBV2,NA,TRBJ1-1,CASSVDRASTEAFF
NA,TRBV5-6,NA,TRBJ2-7,CASSFRGSSYEQYF
NA,TRBV6-4,NA,TRBJ2-6,CASSERTSGANVLTF
TRBD2,TRBV5-1,NA,TRBJ2-1,CASSWPLSASGGWNEQFF
NA,TRBV5-5,NA,TRBJ1-4,CASSLGATNEKLFF
TRBD2,TRBV5-1,NA,TRBJ2-5,CASSLAGTSGEETQYF
TRBD2,TRBV4-2,NA,TRBJ2-5,CASSQELAGDSFRETQYF
NA,TRBV12-3/TRBV12-4,NA,TRBJ1-1,CASSFQQNTEAFF
TRBD1,TRBV27,NA,TRBJ2-7,CASSTGTGTFYEQYF
NA,TRBV5-5,once,TRBJ2-2,CASSLVLGDTGELFF
NA,TRBV4-1,NA,TRBJ1-1,CASSQGLQANTEAFF
TRBD2,TRBV25-1,NA,TRBJ2-7,CASRALNLAGISYEQYF
TRBD1,TRBV19,NA,TRBJ2-7,CASSTTGGVNEQYF
NA,TRBV3-1/TRBV3-2,NA,TRBJ1-3,CASSHHYDAGGSGNTIYF
NA,TRBV12-5,NA,TRBJ1-3,CASGLSVGALSGNTIYF
NA,TRBV7-3,NA,TRBJ2-1,CASSDGSGYNEQFF
TRBD2,TRBV11-2,NA,TRBJ2-7,CASSLEGLAGTYEQYF
NA,TRBV5-6,NA,TRBJ2-1,CASSLIWAGISYNEQFF
TRBD1,TRBV19,NA,TRBJ1-5,CASSGQVNQPQHF
TRBD2,TRBV5-4,NA,TRBJ2-3,CASSPNEGAGADTQYF
NA,TRBV15,NA,TRBJ1-2,CATSSHSLNYGYTF
NA,TRBV27,NA,TRBJ2-2,CASSLFGTLGTGELFF
TRBD1,TRBV24-1,NA,TRBJ1-2,CATSDYSGGDGYTF
NA,TRBV5-1,NA,TRBJ1-2,CASSVGGITGYDYTF
NA,TRBV5-1,once,TRBJ2-7,CASSLDFRDKPYEQYF
NA,TRBV2,NA,TRBJ1-1,CASRVEGNTEAFF